This T cell receptor beta chain was identified during a study of OX40 agonist ivuxolimab in advanced cancers. This clone appeared once. Here immunoSEQ multiplex PCR was the method, and the copy in TCRdb shows in-frame clones only, minus some. The sample lists over 65,000 clones; over 85% were seen once. This sequence was found in an adult with an advanced solid tumor such as melanoma, head and neck, liver or kidney cancer. Sequencing used CD4+ or CD8+ T cells sorted from blood, obtained in a trial of the OX40 agonist ivuxolimab.

The CDR3 DNA reads as TGTGCCAGCAGCTTAGAGGGACAGGGGGTAACAGATACGCAGTATTTT. Encoded protein: CASSLEGQGVTDTQYF. This chain links TRBV7-6 with TRBJ2-3; 11 positions match TRBD1. The germline V gene has CDR1 SGHVS and CDR2 FNYEAQ. The CDR3 contains 16 residues. The ends lost 1 base at V and 3 bases at J; junction bases unmatched: 3.